This T cell receptor beta chain was identified in a study of radiation and T cells in renal cell carcinoma. Looking at the study overall: Nephrectomy followed 15 Gy stereotactic body radiation by 4 weeks.

The time point denotes: baseline pretreatment blood. Treatment meaning: 15 Gy SBRT to primary tumor, nephrectomy 4 weeks later. This renal cell carcinoma was of the clear cell type. Study results and limitations: Without pretreatment biopsies, baseline tumor clonotype presence was undetermined. From baseline, blood top tumor clonotypes peaked at 2 weeks post-radiation.

The data were produced by immunoSEQ multiplex PCR, yet TCRdb's version contains in-frame clones alone and is incomplete. The data show more than 140,000 clones, with roughly 83% seen just once and approximately 20% held by the top ten. On this clone: The antigen is undetermined.

The CDR3 extends over 12 amino acids. CDR1 is SGHRS, CDR2 YFSETQ, per germline. The germline V and J ends were trimmed by 0 bases and 5 bases, with 5 bases remaining between them. The sequencing here drew on blood, taken from a patient whose treatment included radiotherapy and nephrectomy. V is TRBV5-1 and J is TRBJ2-5; D is unclear. The sequence was collected from a woman aged 45-60 years with renal cell carcinoma. The CDR3 DNA reads TGCGCCAGCAGCTTGGTCGATGAGACCCAGTACTTC. Protein sequence: CASSLVDETQYF.